This TCR beta chain was sequenced in a study of blood T cell repertoires in COVID-19. Study at large: Italy, Spain and the United States were the sources of the convalescent and acute COVID-19 samples. Sources were T cells, B-cell-depleted T cells, or PBMCs; the material itself was cDNA or gDNA.

The germline V and J ends were trimmed by 3 bases and 6 bases, with 16 bases remaining between them. This CDR3 is built from 15 residues. Germline-derived CDR1 and CDR2 are SGHRS and YFSETQ. Original analysis: Amplification of reference gene primers was used by the study to estimate nucleated cell counts. Measured with immunoSEQ multiplex PCR; TCRdb has only the in-frame clones, and not every one. The DNA was the basis for D and trimming; V, J and clone size are from that table. The profile shows some 130,000 clones, 75% to 90% of them singletons. This clone was picked up a small number of times. The chain employs TRBV5-1 and TRBJ2-1; D remains unclear. This sequence originates from a human donor in a cohort sampled during active COVID-19. Input material: peripheral blood. CDR3 bases: TGCGCCAGCAGCTCCTCGGCGCTAGGTGTCAATGAGCAGTTCTTC. Translated: CASSSSALGVNEQFF.